The clone carrying this T cell receptor (beta chain) was observed once. Its target is not known. The data are from a study of graft-versus-host responses after intestinal transplantation. The overall study: Each patient got anti-thymocyte globulin induction, then tacrolimus and steroids for roughly 3 years. Study observations and caveats: Some patients had graft-donor T cell macrochimerism, and their allografts showed high graft-versus-host to host-versus-graft clonal ratios. Detection of GvH clones occurred in recipient marrow, and some had their first appearance in ileum or blood.

Tissue processing of the graft released intraepithelial and lamina propria lymphocytes from it. Sequenced by immunoSEQ multiplex PCR; TCRdb stores in-frame clones only, minus some. The sample records about 29,000 clones, 65% to 80% being singletons. This CDR3 contains 14 residues. The trim removed 7 bases at V and 4 bases at J, leaving 12 bases unmatched. Looked up from germline, CDR1 is GTSNPN and CDR2 is SVGIG (reference sequence). This sequence joins TRBV30 and TRBJ1-2, with TRBD1 identical over 7 bases. The sequence came from a human patient who received an intestinal transplant, so some T cells may come from the graft donor. Source: ileum tissue, taken 98 days after intestinal transplantation. The CDR3 nucleotides read TGTGCCTCCCTTGAGACAGGGCTTAGCTATGGCTACACCTTC. This codes for CASLETGLSYGYTF.